The 4 T cell receptor beta chains given below trace back to one sample, sequenced in a study of post-analysis software for immune sequencing data. What these receptors recognize is not known. General study results and limits: A few TRBV segments (TRBV5-6, TRBV5-1 and TRBV20-1 among them) occurred more frequently in patients than in controls.

Unique molecular identifiers tagged the TCR beta cDNA libraries. Using its own MiXCR run on the PCR reads, TCRdb lists one record per CDR3 protein. The data contain about 540,000 distinct CDR3 sequences, around 34% of them singletons. What was sequenced was blood. The receptors shown here come from a girl aged 2 to 17 with multiple sclerosis.

The chain has TRBV10-1 and TRBJ2-5, with D perhaps TRBD1 (6 bases). Trimming removed 5 bases from V and 3 bases from J, with 10 bases in between. This CDR3 has 13 residues. Germline V gene data show CDR1 as WNHNN and CDR2 as SYGVQD (reference sequence). The CDR3 DNA follows: TGCGCCAGCAGTACAGGGACCGAAGAGACCCAGTACTTC. Protein product: CASSTGTEETQYF.

CDR3 in amino acids: CASRGVVDLLSYEQYF. CDR3 DNA sequence: TGTGCCAGCAGGGGGGTGGTCGACCTCCTCTCCTACGAGCAGTACTTC. The chain has TRBV2 and TRBJ2-7, with D perhaps matching TRBD1 or TRBD2 (5 bases each). V lost 6 bases, J lost 0 bases, and 18 bases lay in between. This CDR3 has 16 amino acids. Germline V gene data show CDR1 as SNHLY and CDR2 as FYNNEI.

V gene TRBV9 combines with J gene TRBJ2-3; tentatively, D is TRBD1 (5 bases). Germline V CDR1 and CDR2: SGDLS, YYNGEE. The CDR3 loop spans 15 amino acids. The V and J ends lost 3 bases and 5 bases respectively, with 16 bases between them. Here the CDR3 DNA reads TGTGCCAGCAGCGCGGACATCCCAGCAGTAGATACGCAGTATTTT. This translates into CASSADIPAVDTQYF.

The chain combines TRBV6-5 with TRBJ1-2; TRBD1 might be the D (6 bases). This CDR3 is built from 14 residues. With 2 bases removed from V and 1 base from J, the gap between germline ends came to 8 bases. Germline values: CDR1 MNHEY, CDR2 SVGAGI. CDR3 region: CASSYTGINYGYTF. CDR3 sequence (DNA): TGTGCCAGCAGTTACACAGGGATTAACTATGGCTACACCTTC.